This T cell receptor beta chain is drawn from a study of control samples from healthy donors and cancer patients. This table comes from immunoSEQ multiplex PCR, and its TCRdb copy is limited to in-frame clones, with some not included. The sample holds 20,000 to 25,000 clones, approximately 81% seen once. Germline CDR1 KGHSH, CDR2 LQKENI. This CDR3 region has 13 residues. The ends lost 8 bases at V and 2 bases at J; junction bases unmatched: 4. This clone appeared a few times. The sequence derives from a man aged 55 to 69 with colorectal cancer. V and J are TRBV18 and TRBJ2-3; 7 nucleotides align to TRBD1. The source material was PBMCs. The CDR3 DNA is TGTGCCAGCATTGACAGGGTCACAGATACGCAGTATTTT. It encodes CASIDRVTDTQYF. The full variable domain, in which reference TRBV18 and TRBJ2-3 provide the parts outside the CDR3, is NAGVMQNPRHLVRRRGQEARLRCSPMKGHSHVYWYRQLPEEGLKFMVYLQKENIIDESGMPKERFSAEFPKEGPSILRIQQVVRGDSAAYFCASIDRVTDTQYFGPGTRLTVL.